This is a list of T cell receptor beta chains from one sample in a study of T cells in tumors and immune-related adverse events. Assay used: immunoSEQ multiplex PCR; TCRdb lists only in-frame clones, some missing. The top ten clones hold 1.1% to 1.5% of a sample with roughly 24,000 clones, about nine tenths of them seen once. Material: lymph node tissue, obtained from a patient treated with anti-PD-1 therapy. These receptors all come from a female donor with metastatic renal cell carcinoma. The CDR3 runs from the conserved cysteine through the conserved F or W. The order of the fields is CDR3 length, D gene, clone size, V gene, J gene, CDR3 DNA, CDR3 protein. D genes are given only for firm matches. Size tells how often a clone was seen (once, few, many) or the class of an expanded clone, and some rows leave it out.

length: 13; D: NA; size: NA; V: TRBV14; J: TRBJ1-2; DNA: TGTGCCAGCAGCCAAGACACCCTCTATGGCTACACCTTC; CDR3: CASSQDTLYGYTF
length: 14; D: TRBD1; size: NA; V: TRBV28; J: TRBJ1-5; DNA: TGTGCCAGCACCTCCGGGACAGGGCTTCAGCCCCAGCATTTT; CDR3: CASTSGTGLQPQHF
length: 15; D: NA; size: NA; V: TRBV29-1; J: TRBJ2-7; DNA: TGCAGCGTTGAAAGGGCGGTCAGGGGAATCTACGAGCAGTACTTC; CDR3: CSVERAVRGIYEQYF
length: 15; D: TRBD2; size: NA; V: TRBV14; J: TRBJ2-3; DNA: TGTGCCAGCAGCCCAAGGATGGGGGGGACAGATACGCAGTATTTT; CDR3: CASSPRMGGTDTQYF
length: 13; D: NA; size: NA; V: TRBV28; J: TRBJ2-2; DNA: TGTGCCAGCGCGGCCAGGGGCTTCGGGGAGCTGTTTTTT; CDR3: CASAARGFGELFF
length: 14; D: NA; size: NA; V: TRBV29-1; J: TRBJ2-1; DNA: TGCAGCGTTGTGTTCAGATACTCCTACAATGAGCAGTTCTTC; CDR3: CSVVFRYSYNEQFF
length: 15; D: NA; size: NA; V: TRBV7-2; J: TRBJ1-4; DNA: TGTGCCAGCAGCCTAGGGCAGGGGCCGTATGAAAAACTGTTTTTT; CDR3: CASSLGQGPYEKLFF
length: 16; D: TRBD1; size: NA; V: TRBV15; J: TRBJ2-1; DNA: TGTGCCACCAGCAGACGTGGGACAGGAACGTACAATGAGCAGTTCTTC; CDR3: CATSRRGTGTYNEQFF
length: 15; D: NA; size: NA; V: TRBV2; J: TRBJ1-1; DNA: TGTGCCAGCACGCGCAGGGAGGGCGGAACAGCTGAAGCTTTCTTT; CDR3: CASTRREGGTAEAFF
length: 15; D: TRBD2; size: NA; V: TRBV5-1; J: TRBJ2-1; DNA: TGCGCCAGCAGCTTGCTACTAGCGGGGGGTAATGAGCAGTTCTTC; CDR3: CASSLLLAGGNEQFF
length: 15; D: NA; size: NA; V: TRBV6-5; J: TRBJ2-7; DNA: TGTGCCAGCAGTTTTGGCAGGTACGAAGCCTACGAGCAGTACTTC; CDR3: CASSFGRYEAYEQYF
length: 12; D: NA; size: NA; V: TRBV5-4; J: TRBJ2-7; DNA: TGTGCCAGCAGCCTTTCTAGGTACGAGCAGTACTTC; CDR3: CASSLSRYEQYF
length: 13; D: NA; size: NA; V: TRBV10-3; J: TRBJ1-5; DNA: TGTGCCATCAGTGTAGCCAACAATCAGCCCCAGCATTTT; CDR3: CAISVANNQPQHF
length: 14; D: NA; size: NA; V: TRBV11-3; J: TRBJ2-7; DNA: TGTGCCAGCAGCTTAGATGTGTCTAGAGGCGAGCAGTACTTC; CDR3: CASSLDVSRGEQYF
length: 16; D: TRBD2; size: NA; V: TRBV18; J: TRBJ2-1; DNA: TGTGCCAGCTCACCCGATCTAGCGGAGGTAGACAATGAGCAGTTCTTC; CDR3: CASSPDLAEVDNEQFF
length: 14; D: NA; size: once; V: TRBV19; J: TRBJ1-5; DNA: TGTGCCAGTAGTGGAGGGACGGCTAATCAGCCCCAGCATTTT; CDR3: CASSGGTANQPQHF
length: 16; D: TRBD1; size: NA; V: TRBV4-3; J: TRBJ2-1; DNA: TGCGCCAGCAGCCAAGACTGGCAGGGGGCGCGGAATGAGCAGTTCTTC; CDR3: CASSQDWQGARNEQFF
length: 15; D: TRBD2; size: NA; V: TRBV7-6; J: TRBJ2-1; DNA: TGTGCCAGCAGCCCCGGGACTAGCGCTTTGGGGGAGCAGTTCTTC; CDR3: CASSPGTSALGEQFF
length: 17; D: NA; size: NA; V: TRBV21-1; J: TRBJ2-7; DNA: TGTGCCAGCAGCAAAGCCCCGGGACTAGCGGACTCCTACGAGCAGTACTTC; CDR3: CASSKAPGLADSYEQYF
length: 14; D: NA; size: NA; V: TRBV11-3; J: TRBJ1-1; DNA: TGTGCCAGCAGCTTAGATATGACGGGGAGTCAAGCTTTCTTT; CDR3: CASSLDMTGSQAFF
length: 13; D: NA; size: NA; V: TRBV4-2; J: TRBJ1-5; DNA: TGTGCCAGCAGCCAAGAGGTTGCCCAGCCCCAGCATTTT; CDR3: CASSQEVAQPQHF
length: 18; D: TRBD2; size: NA; V: TRBV16; J: TRBJ2-7; DNA: TGTGCCAGCAGCCAATTTTTTGGACTAGCGGGAGCCACCTACGAGCAGTACTTC; CDR3: CASSQFFGLAGATYEQYF